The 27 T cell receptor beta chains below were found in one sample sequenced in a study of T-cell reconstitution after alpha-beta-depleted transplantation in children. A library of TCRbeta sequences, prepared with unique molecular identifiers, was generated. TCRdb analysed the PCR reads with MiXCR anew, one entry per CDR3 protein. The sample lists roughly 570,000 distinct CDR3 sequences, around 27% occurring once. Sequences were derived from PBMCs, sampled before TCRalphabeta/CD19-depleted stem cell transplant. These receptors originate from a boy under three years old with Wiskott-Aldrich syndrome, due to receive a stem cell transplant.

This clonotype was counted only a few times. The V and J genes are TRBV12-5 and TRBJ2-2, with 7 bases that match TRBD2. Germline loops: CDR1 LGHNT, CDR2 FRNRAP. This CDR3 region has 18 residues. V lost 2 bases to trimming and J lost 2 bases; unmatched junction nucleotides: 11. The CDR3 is CASGLWGELAINTGELFF. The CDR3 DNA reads TGTGCTAGTGGTTTGTGGGGAGAACTAGCGATCAACACCGGGGAGCTGTTTTTT.

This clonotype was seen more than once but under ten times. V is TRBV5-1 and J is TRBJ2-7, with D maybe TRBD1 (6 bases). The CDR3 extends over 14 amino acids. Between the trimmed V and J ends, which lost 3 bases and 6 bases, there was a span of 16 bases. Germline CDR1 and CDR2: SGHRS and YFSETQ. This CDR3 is CASSSPQGTGEQYF. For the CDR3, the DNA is TGCGCCAGCAGCTCACCACAGGGTACGGGCGAGCAGTACTTC.

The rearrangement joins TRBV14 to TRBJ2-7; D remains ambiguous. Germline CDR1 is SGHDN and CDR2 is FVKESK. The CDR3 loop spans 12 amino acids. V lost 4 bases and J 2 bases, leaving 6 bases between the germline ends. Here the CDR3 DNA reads TGTGCCAGCAGCCCTCAACCCTACGAGCAGTACTTC. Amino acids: CASSPQPYEQYF.

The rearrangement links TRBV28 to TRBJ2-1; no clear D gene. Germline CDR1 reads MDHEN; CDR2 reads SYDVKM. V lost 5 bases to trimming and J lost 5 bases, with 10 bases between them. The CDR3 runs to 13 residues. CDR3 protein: CASSLNFDNEQFF. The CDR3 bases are TGTGCCAGCAGTCTAAACTTCGACAATGAGCAGTTCTTC.

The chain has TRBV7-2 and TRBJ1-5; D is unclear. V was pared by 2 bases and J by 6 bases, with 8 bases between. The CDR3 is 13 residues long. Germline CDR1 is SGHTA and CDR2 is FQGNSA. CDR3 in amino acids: CASSLKVTQPQHF. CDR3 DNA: TGTGCCAGCAGCTTAAAGGTGACTCAGCCCCAGCATTTT.

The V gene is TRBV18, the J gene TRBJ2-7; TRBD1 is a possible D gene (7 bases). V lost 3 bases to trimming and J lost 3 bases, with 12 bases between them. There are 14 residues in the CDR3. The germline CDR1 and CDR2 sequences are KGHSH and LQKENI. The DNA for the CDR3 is TGTGCCAGCTCACCGGCGGGACAGAACTACGAGCAGTACTTC. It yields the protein CASSPAGQNYEQYF.

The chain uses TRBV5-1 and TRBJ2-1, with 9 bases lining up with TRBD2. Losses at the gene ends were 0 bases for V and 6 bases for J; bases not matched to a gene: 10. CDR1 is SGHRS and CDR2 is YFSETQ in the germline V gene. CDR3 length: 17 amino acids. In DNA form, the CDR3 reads TGCGCCAGCAGCTTGGGACTTAGCGGGAGTGATTCCAATGAGCAGTTCTTC. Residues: CASSLGLSGSDSNEQFF.

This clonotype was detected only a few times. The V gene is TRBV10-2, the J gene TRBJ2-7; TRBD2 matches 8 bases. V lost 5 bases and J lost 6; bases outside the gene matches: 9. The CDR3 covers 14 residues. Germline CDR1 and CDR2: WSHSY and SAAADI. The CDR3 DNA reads TGCGCCAGCAGTACTCCGGGACTAGTTTCCGAGCAGTACTTC. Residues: CASSTPGLVSEQYF.

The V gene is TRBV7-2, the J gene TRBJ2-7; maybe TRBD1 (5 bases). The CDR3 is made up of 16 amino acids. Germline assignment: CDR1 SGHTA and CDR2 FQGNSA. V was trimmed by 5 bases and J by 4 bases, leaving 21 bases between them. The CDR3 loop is CASSARQSSYNYEQYF. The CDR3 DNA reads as TGTGCCAGCAGCGCCCGACAGAGTTCTTACAATTACGAGCAGTACTTC.

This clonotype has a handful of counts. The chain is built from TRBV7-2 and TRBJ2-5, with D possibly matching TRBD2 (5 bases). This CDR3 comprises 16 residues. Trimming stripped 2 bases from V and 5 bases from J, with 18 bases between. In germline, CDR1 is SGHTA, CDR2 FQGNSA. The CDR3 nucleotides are TGTGCCAGCAGCTTACTATCCAAAACCTGGAGGGAGACCCAGTACTTC. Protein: CASSLLSKTWRETQYF. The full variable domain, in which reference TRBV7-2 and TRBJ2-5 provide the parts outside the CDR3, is GAGVSQSPSNKVTEKGKDVELRCDPISGHTALYWYRQSLGQGLEFLIYFQGNSAPDKSGLPSDRFSAERTGGSVSTLTIQRTQQEDSAVYLCASSLLSKTWRETQYFGPGTRLLVL.

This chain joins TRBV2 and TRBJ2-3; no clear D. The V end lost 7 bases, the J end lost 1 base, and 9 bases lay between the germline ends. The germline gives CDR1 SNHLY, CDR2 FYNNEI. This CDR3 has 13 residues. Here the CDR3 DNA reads TGTGCCAGCATAGGTGGGGGCACAGATACGCAGTATTTT. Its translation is CASIGGGTDTQYF.

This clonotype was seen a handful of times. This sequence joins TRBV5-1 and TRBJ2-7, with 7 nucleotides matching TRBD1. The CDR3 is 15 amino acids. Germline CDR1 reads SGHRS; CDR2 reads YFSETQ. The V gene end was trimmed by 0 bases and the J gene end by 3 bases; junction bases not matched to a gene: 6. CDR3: CASSLATGMVYEQYF. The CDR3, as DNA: TGCGCCAGCAGCTTGGCGACAGGGATGGTCTACGAGCAGTACTTC.

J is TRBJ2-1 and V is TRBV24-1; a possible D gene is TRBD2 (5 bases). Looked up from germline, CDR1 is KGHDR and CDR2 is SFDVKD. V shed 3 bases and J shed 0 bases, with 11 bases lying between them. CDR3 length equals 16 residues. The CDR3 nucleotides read TGTGCCACCAGTGATCCAGCGGTTAGCTCCTACAATGAGCAGTTCTTC. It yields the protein CATSDPAVSSYNEQFF.

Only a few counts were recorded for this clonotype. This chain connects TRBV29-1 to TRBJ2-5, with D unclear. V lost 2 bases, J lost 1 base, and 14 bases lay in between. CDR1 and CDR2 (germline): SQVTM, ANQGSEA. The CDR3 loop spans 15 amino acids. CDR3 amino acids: CSVEWLGSSQETQYF. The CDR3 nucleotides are TGCAGCGTTGAATGGTTGGGCTCCTCCCAAGAGACCCAGTACTTC.

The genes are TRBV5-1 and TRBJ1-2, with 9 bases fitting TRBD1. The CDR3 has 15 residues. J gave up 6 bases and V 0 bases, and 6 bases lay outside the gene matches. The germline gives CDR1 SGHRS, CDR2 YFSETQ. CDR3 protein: CASSLAGDREDGYTF. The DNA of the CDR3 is TGCGCCAGCAGCTTGGCGGGGGACAGGGAAGATGGCTACACCTTC.

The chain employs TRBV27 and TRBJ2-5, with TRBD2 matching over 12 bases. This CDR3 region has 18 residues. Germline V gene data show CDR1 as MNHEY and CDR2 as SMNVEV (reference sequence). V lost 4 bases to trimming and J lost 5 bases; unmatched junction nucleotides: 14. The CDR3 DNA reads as TGTGCCAGCAGTTCCAACCCTCAAGGACTAGCGGGATGGGAGACCCAGTACTTC. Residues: CASSSNPQGLAGWETQYF.

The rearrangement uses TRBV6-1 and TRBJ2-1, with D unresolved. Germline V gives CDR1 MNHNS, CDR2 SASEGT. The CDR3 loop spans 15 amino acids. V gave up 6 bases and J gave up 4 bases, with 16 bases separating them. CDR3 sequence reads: CASRWRLVTYNEQFF. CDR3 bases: TGTGCCAGCAGGTGGCGGCTAGTGACTTACAATGAGCAGTTCTTC.

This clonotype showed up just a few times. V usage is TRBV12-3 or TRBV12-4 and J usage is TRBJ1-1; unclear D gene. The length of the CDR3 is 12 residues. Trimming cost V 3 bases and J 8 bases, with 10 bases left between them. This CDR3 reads CASSFYSTEAFF. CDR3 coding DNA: TGTGCCAGCAGTTTTTATAGCACGGAAGCTTTCTTT.

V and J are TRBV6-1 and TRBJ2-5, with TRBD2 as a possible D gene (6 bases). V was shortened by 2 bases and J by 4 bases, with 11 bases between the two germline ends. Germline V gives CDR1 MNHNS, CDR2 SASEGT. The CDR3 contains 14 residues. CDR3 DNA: TGTGCCAGCAGTGAATTTGACGGGAGAGAGACCCAGTACTTC. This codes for CASSEFDGRETQYF.

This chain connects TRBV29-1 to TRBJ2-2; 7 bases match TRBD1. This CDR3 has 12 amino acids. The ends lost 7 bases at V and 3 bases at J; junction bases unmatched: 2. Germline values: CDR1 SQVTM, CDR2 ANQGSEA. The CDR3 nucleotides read TGCAGCGCGGGACAGCACACCGGGGAGCTGTTTTTT. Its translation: CSAGQHTGELFF.

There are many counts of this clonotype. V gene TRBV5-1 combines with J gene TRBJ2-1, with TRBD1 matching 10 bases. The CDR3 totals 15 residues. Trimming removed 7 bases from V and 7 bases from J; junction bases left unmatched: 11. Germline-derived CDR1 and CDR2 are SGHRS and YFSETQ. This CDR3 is CASRQGASNNNEQFF. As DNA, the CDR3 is TGCGCCAGCCGACAGGGGGCTTCTAATAATAATGAGCAGTTCTTC.

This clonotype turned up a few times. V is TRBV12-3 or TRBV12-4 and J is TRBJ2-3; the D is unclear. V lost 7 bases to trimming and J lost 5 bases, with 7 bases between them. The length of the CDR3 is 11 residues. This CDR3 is CASTVLDTQYF. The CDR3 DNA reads TGTGCCAGCACCGTACTAGATACGCAGTATTTT.

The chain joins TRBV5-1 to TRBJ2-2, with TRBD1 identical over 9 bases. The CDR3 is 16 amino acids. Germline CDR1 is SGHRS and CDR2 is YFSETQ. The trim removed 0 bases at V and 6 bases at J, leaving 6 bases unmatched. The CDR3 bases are TGCGCCAGCAGCTTGGCCTTGGGACAGGGATCCGGGGAGCTGTTTTTT. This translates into CASSLALGQGSGELFF.

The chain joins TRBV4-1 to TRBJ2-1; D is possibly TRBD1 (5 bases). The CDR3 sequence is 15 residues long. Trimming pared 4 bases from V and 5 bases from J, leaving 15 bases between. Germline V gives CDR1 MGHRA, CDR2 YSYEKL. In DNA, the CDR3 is TGCGCCAGCAGCCGGACGGACAAACAACACAATGAGCAGTTCTTC. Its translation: CASSRTDKQHNEQFF.

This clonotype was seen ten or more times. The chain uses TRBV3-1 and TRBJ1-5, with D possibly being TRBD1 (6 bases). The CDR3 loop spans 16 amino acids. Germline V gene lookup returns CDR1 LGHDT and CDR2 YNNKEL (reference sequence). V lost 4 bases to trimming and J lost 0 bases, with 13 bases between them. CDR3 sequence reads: CASSLGHLISNQPQHF. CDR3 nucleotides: TGTGCCAGCAGCCTGGGACACCTAATTAGCAATCAGCCCCAGCATTTT.

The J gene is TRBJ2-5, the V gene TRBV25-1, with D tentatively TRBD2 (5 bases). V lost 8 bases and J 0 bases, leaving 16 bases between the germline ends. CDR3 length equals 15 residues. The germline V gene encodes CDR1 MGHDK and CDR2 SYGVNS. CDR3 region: CASAPAAAYQETQYF. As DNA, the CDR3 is TGTGCCAGCGCCCCAGCGGCAGCGTACCAAGAGACCCAGTACTTC.

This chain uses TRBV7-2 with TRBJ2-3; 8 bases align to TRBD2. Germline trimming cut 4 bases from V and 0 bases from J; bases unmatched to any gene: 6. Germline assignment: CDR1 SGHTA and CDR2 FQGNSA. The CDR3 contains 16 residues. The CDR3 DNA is TGTGCCAGCAGCTCAAGGACTAGCCTAAGCACAGATACGCAGTATTTT. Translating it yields CASSSRTSLSTDTQYF.